This T cell receptor beta chain was retrieved from a study of blood T cell repertoires in COVID-19. Whole-study context: Some COVID-19 samples were acute and others convalescent; all came from the United States, Italy and Spain.

With 4 bases removed from V and 8 bases from J, the gap between germline ends came to 14 bases. This CDR3 is 14 amino acids long. The germline V gene encodes CDR1 SGHDN and CDR2 FVKESK. Original processing methods: Nucleated cell counts were estimated from reference gene primer amplification. TCRdb's table, derived via immunoSEQ multiplex PCR, lists solely in-frame clones and lacks some. V and J calls and clone size come straight from that table; D and trimming were deduced from the DNA. Of roughly 60,000 clones listed, around four fifths are singletons. V usage is TRBV14 and J usage is TRBJ1-4; D may be TRBD1 (5 bases). This TCR came from a man aged 80 or over with acute or convalescent COVID-19. The sample comprised peripheral blood. CDR3 DNA sequence: TGTGCCAGCAGCCCCTTCCCGGGGGGAGAAAAACTGTTTTTT. It is translated as CASSPFPGGEKLFF.